This T cell receptor (beta chain) originates from a study of shared clonotypes between healthy human individuals. This clone was seen a few times. Its antigen is unknown. Study observations and caveats: Sharing across a few donors was seen in around 5.1% of naive CD4 clonotypes. Across subsets, estimated richness was generally greater for naive than for memory populations.

Method: immunoSEQ multiplex PCR; TCRdb's copy keeps in-frame clones and lacks some. Of some 630,000 clones in the sample, approximately 75% were seen once. The CDR3 is made up of 16 amino acids. CDR1 is SGHAT and CDR2 is FQNNGV in the germline V gene. V was shortened by 2 bases and J by 1 base, with 11 bases between the two germline ends. V and J are TRBV11-2 and TRBJ2-2, with a tentative D call TRBD1 (6 bases). Sequenced material: memory CD4+ T cells sorted from blood. Indicated subset: CD45RA-negative fraction. The clonotype originates from a woman between 25 and 40 years old in good health. The CDR3 sequence: CASSLKRTVNTGELFF. CDR3 DNA sequence: TGTGCCAGCAGCTTAAAGCGGACAGTGAACACCGGGGAGCTGTTTTTT.